The TCR beta chain under discussion was sequenced for a study of T cell changes during pregnancy in multiple sclerosis. TCRdb keeps only in-frame clones here, not all; method: immunoSEQ multiplex PCR. In the table there are tens of thousands of clones, roughly nine tenths of which are singletons. Germline V gene lookup returns CDR1 ENHRY and CDR2 SYGVKD. V dropped 0 bases and J dropped 5 bases, with 16 bases sitting between them. The CDR3 runs 16 residues. The V gene is TRBV10-3, the J gene TRBJ1-1; no definite D call. The specimen was CD4+ T cells from peripheral blood mononuclear cells, collected before pregnancy. This clonotype was sampled from a female donor with multiple sclerosis, enrolled in a pregnancy study. CDR3 sequence (DNA): TGTGCCATCAGTGAGTCGTTTGGCAGGTCGGTAACTGAAGCTTTCTTT. Translated: CAISESFGRSVTEAFF.